This T cell receptor beta chain is drawn from a study of Ad26.COV2.S vaccination and SARS-CoV-2 variants. Between the trimmed V and J ends, which lost 5 bases and 2 bases, there was a span of 7 bases. Germline CDR1 is SEHNR and CDR2 is FQNEAQ (reference sequence). There are 13 residues in the CDR3. The treatment is: roughly 20 received Ad26.COV2.S at low or high dose, single or two shots; roughly five received placebo; per-sample allocation not given. Each sample was drawn 63 days after the first injection (of vaccine or placebo). The assay was immunoSEQ multiplex PCR, and TCRdb's table has in-frame clones only and misses some. The sample shows under 550,000 clones, 70% to 90% of them seen only once.

The chain uses TRBV7-9 and TRBJ2-1; no clear D. This specimen consisted of peripheral blood, obtained in a trial of Ad26.COV2.S vaccine versus placebo. This TCR derives from a person between 18 and 65 years old who received the Ad26.COV2.S COVID-19 vaccine or a placebo. In DNA form, the CDR3 reads TGTGCCAGCAGCCGTGAGGCCTACAATGAGCAGTTCTTC. Its translation is CASSREAYNEQFF.